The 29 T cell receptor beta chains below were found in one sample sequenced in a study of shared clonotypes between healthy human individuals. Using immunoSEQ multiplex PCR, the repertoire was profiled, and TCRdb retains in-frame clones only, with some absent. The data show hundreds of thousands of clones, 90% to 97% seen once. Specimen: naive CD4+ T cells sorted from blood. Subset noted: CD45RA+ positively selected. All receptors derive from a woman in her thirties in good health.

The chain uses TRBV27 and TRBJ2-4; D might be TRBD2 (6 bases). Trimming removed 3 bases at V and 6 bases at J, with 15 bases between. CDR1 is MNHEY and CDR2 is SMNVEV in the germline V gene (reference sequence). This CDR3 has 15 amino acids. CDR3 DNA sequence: TGTGCCAGCAGTTTTCTTGGCGGGACTGGAAACATTCAGTACTTC. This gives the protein CASSFLGGTGNIQYF.

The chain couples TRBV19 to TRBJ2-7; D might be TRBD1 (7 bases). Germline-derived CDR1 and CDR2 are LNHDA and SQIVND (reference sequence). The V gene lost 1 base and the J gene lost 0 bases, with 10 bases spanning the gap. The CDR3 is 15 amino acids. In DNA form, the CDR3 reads TGTGCCAGTAGTATAGGCGGGACAGCCTCCTACGAGCAGTACTTC. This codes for CASSIGGTASYEQYF.

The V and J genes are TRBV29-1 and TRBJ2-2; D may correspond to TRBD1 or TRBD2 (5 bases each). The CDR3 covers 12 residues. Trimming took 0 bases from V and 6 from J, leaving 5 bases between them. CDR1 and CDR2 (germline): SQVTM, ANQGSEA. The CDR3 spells CSVEEGPGELFF. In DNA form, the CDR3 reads TGCAGCGTTGAAGAGGGACCCGGGGAGCTGTTTTTT.

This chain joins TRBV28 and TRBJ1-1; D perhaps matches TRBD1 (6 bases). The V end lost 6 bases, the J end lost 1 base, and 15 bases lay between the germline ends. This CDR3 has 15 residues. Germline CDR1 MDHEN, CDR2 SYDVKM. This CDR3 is CASSGGTGTNTEAFF. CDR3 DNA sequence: TGTGCCAGCAGCGGGGGAACAGGGACGAACACTGAAGCTTTCTTT.

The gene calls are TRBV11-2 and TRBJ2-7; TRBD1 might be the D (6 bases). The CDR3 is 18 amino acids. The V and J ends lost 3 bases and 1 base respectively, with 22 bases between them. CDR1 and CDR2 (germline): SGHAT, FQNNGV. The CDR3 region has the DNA TGTGCCAGCAGCTTGGCTCCTCTGGGACCTGGGACATCCTACGAGCAGTACTTC. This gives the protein CASSLAPLGPGTSYEQYF. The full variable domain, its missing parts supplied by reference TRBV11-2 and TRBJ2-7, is EAGVAQSPRYKIIEKRQSVAFWCNPISGHATLYWYQQILGQGPKLLIQFQNNGVVDDSQLPKDRFSAERLKGVDSTLKIQPAKLEDSAVYLCASSLAPLGPGTSYEQYFGPGTRLTVT.

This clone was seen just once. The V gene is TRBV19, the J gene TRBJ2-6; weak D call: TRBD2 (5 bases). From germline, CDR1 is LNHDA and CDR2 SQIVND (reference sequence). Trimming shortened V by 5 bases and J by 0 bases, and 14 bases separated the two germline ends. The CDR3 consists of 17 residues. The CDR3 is CASSPSEGGSGANVLTF. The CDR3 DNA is TGTGCCAGTAGTCCCTCCGAAGGAGGCTCTGGGGCCAACGTCCTGACTTTC. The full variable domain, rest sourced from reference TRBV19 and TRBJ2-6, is DGGITQSPKYLFRKEGQNVTLSCEQNLNHDAMYWYRQDPGQGLRLIYYSQIVNDFQKGDIAEGYSVSREKKESFPLTVTSAQKNPTAFYLCASSPSEGGSGANVLTFGAGSRLTVL.

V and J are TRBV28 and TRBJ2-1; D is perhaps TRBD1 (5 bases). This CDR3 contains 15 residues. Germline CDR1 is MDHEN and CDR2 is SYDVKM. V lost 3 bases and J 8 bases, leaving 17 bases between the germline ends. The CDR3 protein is CASSFFRGTLDEQFF. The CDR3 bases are TGTGCCAGCAGTTTCTTTAGGGGAACCCTAGATGAGCAGTTCTTC.

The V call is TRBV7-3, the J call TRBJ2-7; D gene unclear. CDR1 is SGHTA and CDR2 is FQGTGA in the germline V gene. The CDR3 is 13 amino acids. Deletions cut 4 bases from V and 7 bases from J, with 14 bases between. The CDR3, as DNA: TGTGCCAGCAGCTCAACGGCCCACGGGGAGCAGTACTTC. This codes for CASSSTAHGEQYF.

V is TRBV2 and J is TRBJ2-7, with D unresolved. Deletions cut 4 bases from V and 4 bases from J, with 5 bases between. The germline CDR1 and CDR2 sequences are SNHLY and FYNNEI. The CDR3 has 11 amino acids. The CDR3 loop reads CASSVRYEQYF. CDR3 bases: TGTGCCAGCAGTGTAAGATACGAGCAGTACTTC.

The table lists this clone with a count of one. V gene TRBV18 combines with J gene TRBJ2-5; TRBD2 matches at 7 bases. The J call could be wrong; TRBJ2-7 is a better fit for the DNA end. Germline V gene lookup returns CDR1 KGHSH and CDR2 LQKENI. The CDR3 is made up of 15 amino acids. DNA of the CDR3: TGTGCCAGCTCACCACCTAGCGGGTACTCCTACGAGCAGTACTTC. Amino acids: CASSPPSGYSYEQYF.

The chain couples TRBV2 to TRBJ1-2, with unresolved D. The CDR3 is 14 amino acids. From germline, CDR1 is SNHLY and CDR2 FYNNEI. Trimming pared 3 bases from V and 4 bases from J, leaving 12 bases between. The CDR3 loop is CASSDPPEVYGYTF. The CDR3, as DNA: TGTGCCAGCAGTGACCCCCCCGAGGTCTATGGCTACACCTTC.

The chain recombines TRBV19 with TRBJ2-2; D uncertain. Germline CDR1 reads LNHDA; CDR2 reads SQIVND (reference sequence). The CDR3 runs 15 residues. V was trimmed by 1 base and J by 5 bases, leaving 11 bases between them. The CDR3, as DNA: TGTGCCAGTAGTATAGTCTTTCAGGCAACCGGGGAGCTGTTTTTT. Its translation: CASSIVFQATGELFF.

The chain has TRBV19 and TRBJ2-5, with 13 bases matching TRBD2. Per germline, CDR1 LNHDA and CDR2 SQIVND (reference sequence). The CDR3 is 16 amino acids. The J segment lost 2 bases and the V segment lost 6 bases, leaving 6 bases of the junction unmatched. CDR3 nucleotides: TGTGCCAGTAGGACTCCGGGACTAGCGGGACAAGAGACCCAGTACTTC. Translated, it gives CASRTPGLAGQETQYF.

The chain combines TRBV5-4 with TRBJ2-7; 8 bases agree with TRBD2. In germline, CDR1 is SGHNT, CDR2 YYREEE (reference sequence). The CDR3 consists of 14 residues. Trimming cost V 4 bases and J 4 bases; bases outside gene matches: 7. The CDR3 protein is CASSLTSGSYEQYF. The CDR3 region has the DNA TGTGCCAGCAGCCTCACCAGCGGGAGTTACGAGCAGTACTTC.

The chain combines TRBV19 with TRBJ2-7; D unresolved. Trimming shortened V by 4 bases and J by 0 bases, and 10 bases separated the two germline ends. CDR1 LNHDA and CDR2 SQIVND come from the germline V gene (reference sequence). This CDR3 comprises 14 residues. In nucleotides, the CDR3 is TGTGCCAGTAGTAAGGACCGGAGCTCCTACGAGCAGTACTTC. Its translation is CASSKDRSSYEQYF.

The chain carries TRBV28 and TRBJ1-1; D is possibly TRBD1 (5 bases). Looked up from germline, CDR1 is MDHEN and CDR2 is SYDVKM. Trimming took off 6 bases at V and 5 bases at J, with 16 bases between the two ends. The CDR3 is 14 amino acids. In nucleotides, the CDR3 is TGTGCCAGCAGGCCCCGGGACGTTAAAACTGAAGCTTTCTTT. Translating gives CASRPRDVKTEAFF.

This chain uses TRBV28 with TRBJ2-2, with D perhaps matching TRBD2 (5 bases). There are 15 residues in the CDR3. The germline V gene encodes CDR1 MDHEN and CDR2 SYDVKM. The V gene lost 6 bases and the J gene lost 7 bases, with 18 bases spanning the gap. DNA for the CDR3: TGTGCCAGCAGATCCCCGACAACGGCGGGCGGGGAGCTGTTTTTT. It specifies CASRSPTTAGGELFF.

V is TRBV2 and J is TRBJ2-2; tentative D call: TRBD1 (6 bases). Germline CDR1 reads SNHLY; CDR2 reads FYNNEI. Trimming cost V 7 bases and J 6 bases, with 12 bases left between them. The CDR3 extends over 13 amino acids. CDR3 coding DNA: TGTGCCAGCACTTACAGGGTCCCCGGGGAGCTGTTTTTT. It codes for CASTYRVPGELFF.

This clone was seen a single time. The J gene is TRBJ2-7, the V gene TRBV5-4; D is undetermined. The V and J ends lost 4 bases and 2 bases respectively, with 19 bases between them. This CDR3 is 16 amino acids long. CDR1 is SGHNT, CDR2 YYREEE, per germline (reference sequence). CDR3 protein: CASSQVMGSDTYEQYF. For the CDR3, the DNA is TGTGCCAGCAGCCAAGTCATGGGCAGCGATACCTACGAGCAGTACTTC.

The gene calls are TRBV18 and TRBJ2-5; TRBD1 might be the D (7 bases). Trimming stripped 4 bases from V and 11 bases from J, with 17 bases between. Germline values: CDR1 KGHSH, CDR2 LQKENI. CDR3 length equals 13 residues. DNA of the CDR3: TGTGCCAGCTCACTTACCAGGGGGGAAGAGCAGTACTTC. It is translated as CASSLTRGEEQYF.

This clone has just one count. The CDR3 DNA reads TGTGCCACCAGCAGAGCGGGGGCGGCCTACGAGCAGTACTTC. Its protein is CATSRAGAAYEQYF. The chain combines TRBV15 with TRBJ2-7, with D perhaps matching TRBD1 or TRBD2 (6 bases each). This CDR3 region has 14 residues. The ends were cut back, 1 base at V and 2 bases at J, with 9 bases in the middle. CDR1 and CDR2 from the germline V gene are LNHNV and YYDKDF (reference sequence). Based on the CDR3 plus reference TRBV15 and TRBJ2-7, the full variable domain is DAMVIQNPRYQVTQFGKPVTLSCSQTLNHNVMYWYQQKSSQAPKLLFHYYDKDFNNEADTPDNFQSRRPNTSFCFLDIRSPGLGDTAMYLCATSRAGAAYEQYFGPGTRLTVT.

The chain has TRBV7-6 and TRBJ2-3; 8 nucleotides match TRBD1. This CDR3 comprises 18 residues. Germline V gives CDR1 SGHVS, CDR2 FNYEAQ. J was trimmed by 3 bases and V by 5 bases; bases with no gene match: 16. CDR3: CASSGALNRDRRTDTQYF. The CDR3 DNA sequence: TGTGCCAGCAGCGGAGCCCTAAACCGGGACAGGAGAACAGATACGCAGTATTTT.

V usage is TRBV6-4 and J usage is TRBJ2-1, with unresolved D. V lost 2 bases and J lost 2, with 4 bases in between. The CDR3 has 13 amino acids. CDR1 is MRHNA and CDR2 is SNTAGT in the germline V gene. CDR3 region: CASSDQAYNEQFF. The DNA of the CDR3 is TGTGCCAGCAGTGACCAAGCCTACAATGAGCAGTTCTTC.

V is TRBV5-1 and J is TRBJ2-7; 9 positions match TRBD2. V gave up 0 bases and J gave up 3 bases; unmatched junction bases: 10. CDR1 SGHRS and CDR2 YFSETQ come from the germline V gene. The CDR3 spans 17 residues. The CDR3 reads CASSLALLAGSGYEQYF. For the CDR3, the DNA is TGCGCCAGCAGCTTGGCCCTTCTAGCGGGATCCGGCTACGAGCAGTACTTC.

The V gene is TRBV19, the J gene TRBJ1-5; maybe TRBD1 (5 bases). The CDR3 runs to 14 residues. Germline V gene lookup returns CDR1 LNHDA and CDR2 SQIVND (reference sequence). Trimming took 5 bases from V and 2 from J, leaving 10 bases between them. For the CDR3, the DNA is TGTGCCAGTAGTTCCGGACATCGCAATCAGCCCCAGCATTTT. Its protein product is CASSSGHRNQPQHF.

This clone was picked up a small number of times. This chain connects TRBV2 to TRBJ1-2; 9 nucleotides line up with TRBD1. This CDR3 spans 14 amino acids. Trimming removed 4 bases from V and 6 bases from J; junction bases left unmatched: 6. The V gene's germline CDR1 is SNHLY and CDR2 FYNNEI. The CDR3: CASSGSDRGHGYTF. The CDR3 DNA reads TGTGCCAGCAGTGGATCGGACAGGGGTCATGGCTACACCTTC.

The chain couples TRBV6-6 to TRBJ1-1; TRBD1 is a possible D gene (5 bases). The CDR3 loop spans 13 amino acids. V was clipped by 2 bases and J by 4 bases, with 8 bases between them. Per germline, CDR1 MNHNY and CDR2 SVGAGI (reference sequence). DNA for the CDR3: TGTGCCAGCAGTTACAGGGGAGCCACTGAAGCTTTCTTT. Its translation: CASSYRGATEAFF.

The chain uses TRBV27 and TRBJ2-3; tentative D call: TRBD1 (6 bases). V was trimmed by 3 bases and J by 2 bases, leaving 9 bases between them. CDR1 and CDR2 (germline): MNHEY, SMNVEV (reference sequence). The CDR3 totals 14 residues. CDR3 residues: CASSFTGFTDTQYF. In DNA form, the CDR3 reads TGTGCCAGCAGTTTTACAGGGTTCACAGATACGCAGTATTTT.

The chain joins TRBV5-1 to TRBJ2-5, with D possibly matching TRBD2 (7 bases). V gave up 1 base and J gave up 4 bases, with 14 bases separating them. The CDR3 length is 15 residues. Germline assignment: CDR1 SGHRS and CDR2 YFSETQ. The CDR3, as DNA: TGCGCCAGCAGCTTGCAAGAGGGGGGGAGAGAGACCCAGTACTTC. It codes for CASSLQEGGRETQYF.